This is a list of T cell receptor beta chains from one sample in a study of cytomegalovirus exposure and HLA in healthy donors. TCRdb's copy holds only in-frame clones and misses some; the assay was immunoSEQ multiplex PCR. The sample has approximately 190,000 clones; 81% are singletons. The sequencing sample was made of PBMCs. These receptors all stem from a man aged 35 to 55 in good health and CMV-seropositive. The CDR3 runs from the conserved cysteine through the conserved F or W. D genes are given only for firm matches. Clone size is not always given. Where it is, it says once, few, many or a class for expanded clones.

V: TRBV5-1; D: .; J: TRBJ1-2; size: .; CDR3: CASSTDIYYGYTF; DNA: TGCGCCAGCAGTACGGACATCTACTATGGCTACACCTTC
V: TRBV29-1; D: .; J: TRBJ2-7; size: .; CDR3: CSVDGGAREQYF; DNA: TGCAGCGTTGATGGGGGGGCGAGAGAGCAGTACTTC
V: TRBV28; D: TRBD1; J: TRBJ1-1; size: .; CDR3: CASTRQGAPEAFF; DNA: TGTGCCAGCACCCGCCAGGGGGCCCCTGAAGCTTTCTTT
V: TRBV11-1; D: .; J: TRBJ2-7; size: once; CDR3: CASSPRDLIRREQYF; DNA: TGTGCCAGCAGCCCCAGGGATCTAATAAGGCGCGAGCAGTACTTC
V: TRBV11-3; D: TRBD2; J: TRBJ2-7; size: .; CDR3: CASSGGAGGGEQYF; DNA: TGTGCCAGCAGCGGTGGGGCGGGAGGCGGAGAGCAGTACTTC
V: TRBV5-4; D: TRBD2; J: TRBJ2-3; size: few; CDR3: CAGASGRVRTDTQYF; DNA: TGTGCCGGGGCTAGCGGGAGGGTCCGCACAGATACGCAGTATTTT
V: TRBV4-2; D: .; J: TRBJ2-1; size: .; CDR3: CASSHGSRSSYNEQFF; DNA: TGTGCCAGCAGCCACGGTAGCCGGAGCTCCTACAATGAGCAGTTCTTC
V: TRBV2; D: TRBD2; J: TRBJ2-3; size: .; CDR3: CARGLAGVTDTQYF; DNA: TGTGCCAGGGGGCTAGCGGGGGTCACAGATACGCAGTATTTT
V: TRBV6-1; D: .; J: TRBJ2-3; size: .; CDR3: CASSAPHSPGTRAGPDTQYF; DNA: TGTGCCAGCAGTGCCCCCCATAGCCCCGGGACTCGAGCGGGCCCAGATACGCAGTATTTT
V: TRBV4-3; D: TRBD1; J: TRBJ1-5; size: .; CDR3: CASSQTSGTGSGQPQHF; DNA: TGCGCCAGCAGCCAAACCTCCGGGACAGGGTCGGGGCAGCCCCAGCATTTT
V: TRBV18; D: .; J: TRBJ1-3; size: .; CDR3: CASSADSGNTIYF; DNA: TGTGCCAGCTCAGCGGACAGCGGAAACACCATATATTTT
V: TRBV10-3; D: .; J: TRBJ1-1; size: few; CDR3: CAISGQENTEAFF; DNA: TGTGCCATCAGTGGACAGGAAAACACTGAAGCTTTCTTT
V: TRBV19; D: .; J: TRBJ2-7; size: .; CDR3: CASSISGAQPTYEQYF; DNA: TGTGCCAGTAGTATTTCAGGCGCCCAACCAACCTACGAGCAGTACTTC
V: TRBV19; D: .; J: TRBJ2-2; size: once; CDR3: CASIRSTGELFF; DNA: TGTGCCAGTATTCGGAGCACCGGGGAGCTGTTTTTT
V: TRBV7-9; D: .; J: TRBJ2-3; size: .; CDR3: CASSGGTDTQYF; DNA: TGTGCCAGCAGTGGGGGGACAGATACGCAGTATTTT
V: TRBV4-1; D: TRBD1; J: TRBJ2-7; size: .; CDR3: CASSQARGTGSYEQYF; DNA: TGCGCCAGCAGCCAAGCTAGGGGGACAGGCTCCTACGAGCAGTACTTC
V: TRBV6-5; D: .; J: TRBJ2-3; size: few; CDR3: CASTFLGAAKDTQYF; DNA: TGTGCCAGCACCTTCTTGGGAGCGGCGAAAGATACGCAGTATTTT
V: TRBV6-1; D: TRBD2; J: TRBJ2-7; size: .; CDR3: CASSGTGTGGLAGVIGEQYF; DNA: TGTGCCAGCAGTGGAACCGGGACAGGGGGACTAGCGGGAGTAATAGGGGAGCAGTACTTC
V: TRBV19; D: .; J: TRBJ1-5; size: .; CDR3: CASSTTPGSLSISNQPQHF; DNA: TGTGCCAGTAGTACCACTCCCGGTTCTCTGAGCATTAGCAATCAGCCCCAGCATTTT
V: TRBV27; D: .; J: TRBJ1-2; size: .; CDR3: CASTSGSNYGYTF; DNA: TGTGCCAGCACCTCGGGATCTAACTATGGCTACACCTTC
V: TRBV7-9; D: .; J: TRBJ1-1; size: few; CDR3: CASSLSARVTEAFF; DNA: TGTGCCAGCAGCTTATCGGCCAGGGTCACTGAAGCTTTCTTT
V: TRBV6-5; D: .; J: TRBJ1-1; size: .; CDR3: CASSYSPRSNTEAFF; DNA: TGTGCCAGCAGTTACTCTCCCAGGTCCAACACTGAAGCTTTCTTT
V: TRBV6-5; D: .; J: TRBJ2-2; size: few; CDR3: CASSYSRDGGELFF; DNA: TGTGCCAGCAGTTATTCGAGGGATGGCGGGGAGCTGTTTTTT
V: TRBV7-2; D: .; J: TRBJ2-7; size: .; CDR3: CASSLLHEQYF; DNA: TGTGCCAGCAGCTTACTCCACGAGCAGTACTTC
V: TRBV10-2; D: .; J: TRBJ1-6; size: .; CDR3: CASSERSISPLHF; DNA: TGCGCCAGCAGTGAGAGGAGTATTTCACCCCTCCACTTT
V: TRBV7-2; D: .; J: TRBJ1-1; size: .; CDR3: CASSLGGGGRTEAFF; DNA: TGTGCCAGCAGCTTAGGGGGGGGAGGTCGCACTGAAGCTTTCTTT
V: TRBV19; D: TRBD1; J: TRBJ1-6; size: once; CDR3: CASSPGQGNSPLHF; DNA: TGTGCCAGTAGCCCGGGACAGGGTAATTCACCCCTCCACTTT
V: TRBV9; D: TRBD1; J: TRBJ1-1; size: .; CDR3: CASSVAGGAGGPRDEAFF; DNA: TGTGCCAGCAGCGTAGCTGGGGGGGCAGGGGGCCCACGTGATGAAGCTTTCTTT
V: TRBV30; D: TRBD2; J: TRBJ2-6; size: .; CDR3: CAWSHRLAGGHSGANVLTF; DNA: TGTGCCTGGAGCCATCGACTAGCGGGAGGGCACTCTGGGGCCAACGTCCTGACTTTC
V: TRBV25-1; D: TRBD1; J: TRBJ2-2; size: few; CDR3: CASSDTRQGNTGELFF; DNA: TGTGCCAGCAGTGATACCCGACAGGGTAACACCGGGGAGCTGTTTTTT
V: TRBV28; D: .; J: TRBJ1-5; size: .; CDR3: CASRGGSNQPQHF; DNA: TGTGCCAGCAGGGGGGGGTCCAATCAGCCCCAGCATTTT
V: TRBV27; D: .; J: TRBJ2-7; size: .; CDR3: CASSSLSLSAYEQYF; DNA: TGTGCCAGCAGTTCCCTCAGTCTAAGCGCCTACGAGCAGTACTTC
V: TRBV29-1; D: .; J: TRBJ1-5; size: .; CDR3: CSVAQQRGQPQHF; DNA: TGCAGCGTTGCACAACAGCGGGGTCAGCCCCAGCATTTT
V: TRBV5-1; D: TRBD1; J: TRBJ2-6; size: .; CDR3: CASTNTGAGANVLTF; DNA: TGCGCCAGCACCAATACAGGGGCTGGGGCCAACGTCCTGACTTTC
V: TRBV6-6; D: .; J: TRBJ1-5; size: .; CDR3: CASSQALKIEPQHF; DNA: TGTGCCAGCAGTCAGGCTCTCAAAATAGAGCCCCAGCATTTT
V: TRBV27; D: TRBD1; J: TRBJ1-2; size: .; CDR3: CASRPGQGYYGYTF; DNA: TGTGCCAGCAGACCGGGACAGGGTTACTATGGCTACACCTTC
V: TRBV6-4; D: .; J: TRBJ2-3; size: .; CDR3: CASSDGQGPDTQYF; DNA: TGTGCCAGCAGTGACGGGCAGGGGCCAGATACGCAGTATTTT
V: TRBV5-4; D: .; J: TRBJ1-3; size: few; CDR3: CASSPGLPRGNTIYF; DNA: TGTGCCAGCAGCCCGGGGTTACCCCGTGGAAACACCATATATTTT
V: TRBV7-6; D: .; J: TRBJ2-1; size: .; CDR3: CASSPNRVGEQFF; DNA: TGTGCCAGCAGCCCAAACAGGGTTGGAGAGCAGTTCTTC
V: TRBV6-1; D: .; J: TRBJ1-2; size: once; CDR3: CASRPPESGYTF; DNA: TGTGCCAGCAGACCCCCAGAATCTGGCTACACCTTC